This T cell receptor (beta chain) was sequenced for a study of blood T cell repertoires in COVID-19. In the study overall: The United States, Italy and Spain provided the acute and convalescent COVID-19 samples.

V lost 2 bases, J lost 1 base, and 0 bases stayed unmatched. The CDR3 sequence is 15 residues long. Germline assignment: CDR1 SGHTA and CDR2 FQGNSA. In the original processing: Estimates of nucleated cell counts were drawn from the amplification of reference gene primers. TCRdb keeps only in-frame clones here, not all; method: immunoSEQ multiplex PCR. The DNA was the basis for D and trimming; V, J and clone size are from that table. The top ten hold about 2.9% of the sample, which has approximately 240,000 clones, 70% to 90% seen once. This clonotype originated in a woman in her twenties or thirties who had recovered from COVID-19. What was sequenced was peripheral blood. The V and J genes are TRBV7-2 and TRBJ2-2; 8 bases map to TRBD2. In DNA, the CDR3 is TGTGCCAGCAGCTTACGGGGGGGGAACACCGGGGAGCTGTTTTTT. Amino acids: CASSLRGGNTGELFF.